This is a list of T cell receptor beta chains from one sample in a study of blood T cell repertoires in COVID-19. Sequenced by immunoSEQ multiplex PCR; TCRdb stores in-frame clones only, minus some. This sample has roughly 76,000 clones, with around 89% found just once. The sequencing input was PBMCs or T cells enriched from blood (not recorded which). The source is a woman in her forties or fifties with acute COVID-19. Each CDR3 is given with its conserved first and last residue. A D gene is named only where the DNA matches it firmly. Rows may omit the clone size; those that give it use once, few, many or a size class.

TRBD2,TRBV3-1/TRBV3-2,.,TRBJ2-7,CASSRQRLAGGPNEQYF,TGTGCCAGCAGCCGCCAACGGCTAGCGGGAGGGCCGAACGAGCAGTACTTC
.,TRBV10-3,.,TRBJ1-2,CAISASSGNYGYTF,TGTGCCATCAGTGCTTCTTCGGGGAACTATGGCTACACCTTC
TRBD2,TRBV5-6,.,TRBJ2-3,CASSSSGSRQYF,TGTGCCAGCAGCTCAAGCGGGAGTAGGCAGTATTTT
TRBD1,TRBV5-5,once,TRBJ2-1,CASSSRGTGYRHEQFF,TGTGCCAGCAGCTCGCGGGGGACAGGGTACAGGCATGAGCAGTTCTTC
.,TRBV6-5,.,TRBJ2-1,CASTRGFDNEQFF,TGTGCCAGCACCCGGGGGTTTGACAATGAGCAGTTCTTC
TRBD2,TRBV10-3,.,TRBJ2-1,CAISESRLAGGSEQFF,TGTGCCATCAGTGAGTCGAGGCTAGCGGGAGGGAGTGAGCAGTTCTTC
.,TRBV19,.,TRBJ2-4,CASSLPGTPSLEYF,TGTGCCAGTAGTCTGCCCGGGACTCCTAGTTTAGAGTACTTC
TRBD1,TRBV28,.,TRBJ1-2,CASGTGGVANYGYTF,TGTGCCAGCGGAACAGGGGGAGTAGCTAACTATGGCTACACCTTC
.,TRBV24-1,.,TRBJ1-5,CATSARGTHNQPQHF,TGTGCCACCAGTGCCCGCGGGACCCACAATCAGCCCCAGCATTTT
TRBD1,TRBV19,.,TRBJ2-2,CASILRTGGTGELFF,TGTGCCAGTATTCTCCGGACAGGGGGGACCGGGGAGCTGTTTTTT
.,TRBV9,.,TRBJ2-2,CASSAQTASNTGELFF,TGTGCCAGCAGCGCCCAGACAGCCTCGAACACCGGGGAGCTGTTTTTT
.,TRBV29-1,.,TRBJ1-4,CSAGWGEGLFF,TGCAGCGCTGGATGGGGGGAAGGACTGTTTTTT
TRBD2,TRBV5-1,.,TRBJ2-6,CASSFIAGGMDGANVLTF,TGCGCCAGCAGCTTCATAGCGGGAGGGATGGATGGGGCCAACGTCCTGACTTTC